Reported below is one T cell receptor (beta chain). This clonotype has just a few counts. The antigen it binds to is not known. No much larger clone is present one base from it, and per-base qualities are unavailable. The V and J ends are trimmed by 6 bases and 3 bases, leaving 9 bases between them. The CDR3 sequence holds 12 residues, the cysteine and phenylalanine included. CDR3 DNA is the only sequence kept; it has 36 bases, read in frame from the first base. The CDR1 and CDR2 encoded by the germline V gene (reference sequence) are SEHNR and FQNEAQ. The data are from a study of blood T cells in healthy people across ages (dated by TCRdb to between 2015 and 2017). For context, the study as a whole: In model experiments, roughly one uniquely barcoded TCR beta cDNA molecule per two T cells was captured by template switching. To track age-related changes in TCR beta repertoire diversity, the study relied on deep sequencing normalized with unique cDNA molecular identifiers. Four age groups were formed from the donors: young (average approximately 17 years), middle-aged (roughly 38), aged (over 55) and long-lived (more than 75). To avoid experimental bias, donors of different ages were spread randomly across the sequencing lanes. For two donors (one aged 18 to 30 and one aged 80 or older), the study analyzed two additional independent replicas of 1 million unique cDNA reads from the same blood draw. Paper-wide results and their limitations: There was a strong correlation between observed TCR beta diversity and the percentage of naive T cells measured by flow cytometry. Because the CMV infection status of the donors was unknown, age-related changes in expanded clonotypes may potentially have been confounded. Since profiling was done on bulk unsorted PBMCs, naive and antigen-experienced compartments could not be conclusively compared. As age increased, observed TCR beta diversity per million T cells dropped in a roughly linear way, and a significant reduction was already evident by age around 41. Estimates of total diversity from one million sequenced T cells were regarded as lower bounds and underestimates. Compared with the aged group, more naive CD4+ T cells, fewer expanded clones and increased TCR diversity were shown by the long-lived group, suggesting age selection.

Receptor libraries were prepared by 5' RACE. A second roughly 6 to 12 cycle PCR used a sample-barcoded 5' primer and a J-beta primer mix. A unique molecular identifier was introduced onto each TCR beta cDNA molecule by a template-switch 5' adaptor carrying 12 random nucleotides. At least 2.5 million CDR3-containing paired-end reads were obtained from each sample. First-strand cDNA was synthesized from all RNA with the Mint cDNA synthesis kit, primed by a TRBC-specific oligonucleotide. After uracil-DNA glycosylase treatment, a first 18-cycle PCR used universal primers M1SS and BC2_uni_R on all cDNA. The paper's data handling went like this. For normalization, 1 million high-quality reads were randomly selected from each sample, with every read carrying a distinct molecular identifier. Reads with shared molecular identifiers were discarded instead of being binned into consensus sequences. MiTCR, with a Q25 quality threshold and the strictest error-elimination algorithm, was used for CDR3 identification, clonotype clustering and error correction. A nonparametric unseen species model with Euler transformation was used to estimate a lower bound on total TCR beta diversity. TCRdb reanalyzed the raw reads on its own, using fastp at Q25 for trimming and MiXCR for clone calling, and kept in-frame beta chains. Merged by CDR3 protein, the rows form single entries marked with the most common genes and DNA. These V and J calls originate from TCRdb's pipeline instead of the authors' own analysis. The sample data list roughly 1.9 million distinct CDR3 sequences, and about 39% of these were observed just once. Roughly 23% of the sample rests with the top ten.

Systemically healthy Caucasian individuals from Russia, 35 to 40 in total and aged about 6 to 90 years, were included as donors. Approximately 11 milliliters of peripheral blood were drawn from each donor into EDTA-treated Vacutainer tubes. Ficoll-Paque density-gradient centrifugation was used to isolate PBMCs, with at least 7 million per sample. Total RNA, at least 5 micrograms per sample, was extracted from PBMCs with Trizol reagent. The percentages of naive CD45RAhigh/CD27high T cells were determined by flow cytometry on a PBMC aliquot from every donor. The sequence was collected from a human donor in good health. Sequencing used blood. The receptor chain draws on TRBV7-9 and TRBJ2-7; no D gene can be assigned with confidence. The CDR3 corresponds to CASRQDRYEQYF. The base sequence is TGTGCCAGCAGACAAGACCGCTACGAGCAGTACTTC.